The clone carrying this T cell receptor (beta chain) was picked up a small number of times. What it binds is not known. It was with a sample-barcoded 5' primer and a J-beta primer mix that a second PCR of roughly 7 to 12 cycles was run. Every molecule of cDNA carried a tag from a template-switch adaptor with 12 random nucleotides. TCRdb reanalysed the 5' RACE reads using MiXCR and keeps one entry per CDR3 protein. The sample comprises 1.2 million to 1.5 million distinct CDR3 sequences, 40% to 50% of which are singletons, and 7% to 9.5% rests with the top ten. V gave up 6 bases and J gave up 4 bases; unmatched junction bases: 4. Germline V gene lookup returns CDR1 DFQATT and CDR2 SNEGSKA (reference sequence). The CDR3 runs to 13 residues. The study drew donors from healthy Caucasian individuals in Russia aged roughly 6 to 100. This specimen comes from a study of blood T cells in healthy people across ages. Whole-study results and caveats: A greater number of naive CD4+ cells and higher diversity distinguished long-lived donors from aged donors.

The sample consisted of blood. The chain combines TRBV20-1 with TRBJ2-3, with TRBD2 matching over 10 bases. The receptor comes from a woman between 18 and 30 years old in good health. In nucleotides, the CDR3 is TGCAGTGCCCCTAGCGGGGGAGCAGATACGCAGTATTTT. Residues: CSAPSGGADTQYF.